The 10 T cell receptor beta chains below all came from one sample that was sequenced in a study of blood T cell repertoires in COVID-19. The data were produced by immunoSEQ multiplex PCR, yet TCRdb's version contains in-frame clones alone and is incomplete. The profile shows about 130,000 clones, roughly four fifths of them singletons. The sample consisted of peripheral blood. The receptor source for this set is a woman in her sixties or seventies with acute or convalescent COVID-19.

The V and J genes are TRBV6-5 and TRBJ2-3; 9 positions match TRBD1. Germline loops: CDR1 MNHEY, CDR2 SVGAGI. The J segment lost 13 bases and the V segment lost 8 bases, leaving 10 bases of the junction unmatched. CDR3 length: 12 residues. CDR3 amino acids: CASSVNRGREYF. The CDR3 coding sequence is TGTGCCAGCTCCGTCAACAGGGGGCGTGAGTATTTT.

The gene calls are TRBV19 and TRBJ1-1, with 10 positions matching TRBD1. The CDR3 sequence is 13 residues long. Germline lookup yields CDR1 LNHDA and CDR2 SQIVND (reference sequence). The J segment lost 5 bases and the V segment lost 8 bases, leaving 5 bases of the junction unmatched. DNA of the CDR3: TGTGCCAGTCGGACAGGGGGAAGGACTGAAGCTTTCTTT. The encoded protein is CASRTGGRTEAFF.

The chain couples TRBV9 to TRBJ1-2, with D unclear. V gave up 0 bases and J gave up 6 bases, with 21 bases separating them. Germline assignment: CDR1 SGDLS and CDR2 YYNGEE. There are 17 residues in the CDR3. The CDR3 reads CASSVGQETGKWDGYTF. The CDR3 DNA reads TGTGCCAGCAGCGTAGGTCAGGAAACCGGGAAATGGGATGGCTACACCTTC.

The V call is TRBV9, the J call TRBJ1-3; TRBD1 agrees at 11 bases. The germline gives CDR1 SGDLS, CDR2 YYNGEE. V gave up 3 bases and J gave up 8 bases; unmatched junction bases: 7. The length of the CDR3 is 15 residues. CDR3 sequence reads: CASSGGTGGTYTIYF. The CDR3 bases are TGTGCCAGCAGCGGGGGGACAGGGGGTACATACACCATATATTTT. Drawing the rest from reference TRBV9 and TRBJ1-3, the complete variable domain is DSGVTQTPKHLITATGQRVTLRCSPRSGDLSVYWYQQSLDQGLQFLIQYYNGEERAKGNILERFSAQQFPDLHSELNLSSLELGDSALYFCASSGGTGGTYTIYFGEGSWLTVV.

V and J are TRBV7-2 and TRBJ2-7; 13 nucleotides align to TRBD2. In germline, CDR1 is SGHTA, CDR2 FQGNSA. J was trimmed by 2 bases and V by 8 bases; bases with no gene match: 3. This CDR3 is 14 amino acids long. This chain's CDR3 is CASGLAGVTYEQYF. CDR3 in DNA: TGTGCCAGCGGACTAGCGGGGGTAACCTACGAGCAGTACTTC. The complete variable domain, with remaining parts taken from reference TRBV7-2 and TRBJ2-7, reads GAGVSQSPSNKVTEKGKDVELRCDPISGHTALYWYRQSLGQGLEFLIYFQGNSAPDKSGLPSDRFSAERTGGSVSTLTIQRTQQEDSAVYLCASGLAGVTYEQYFGPGTRLTVT.

The gene calls are TRBV5-1 and TRBJ2-5; D remains ambiguous. Germline V gives CDR1 SGHRS, CDR2 YFSETQ. Trimming shortened V by 5 bases and J by 4 bases, and 9 bases separated the two germline ends. The CDR3 is 12 amino acids. DNA of the CDR3: TGCGCCAGCAGGGAGAGGAGAGAGACCCAGTACTTC. This codes for CASRERRETQYF. Combining the CDR3 with reference TRBV5-1 and TRBJ2-5 gives the whole variable domain KAGVTQTPRYLIKTRGQQVTLSCSPISGHRSVSWYQQTPGQGLQFLFEYFSETQRNKGNFPGRFSGRQFSNSRSEMNVSTLELGDSALYLCASRERRETQYFGPGTRLLVL.

This rearrangement joins TRBV18 to TRBJ2-7, with D perhaps TRBD2 (6 bases). The CDR3 spans 14 residues. Germline loops: CDR1 KGHSH, CDR2 LQKENI. The V end was cut by 2 bases, the J end by 3 bases, with 11 bases between. The CDR3 sequence: CASSPGGADYEQYF. In DNA, the CDR3 is TGTGCCAGCTCACCAGGCGGGGCAGACTACGAGCAGTACTTC. Using reference TRBV18 and TRBJ2-7 for the parts outside the CDR3, the full variable domain is NAGVMQNPRHLVRRRGQEARLRCSPMKGHSHVYWYRQLPEEGLKFMVYLQKENIIDESGMPKERFSAEFPKEGPSILRIQQVVRGDSAAYFCASSPGGADYEQYFGPGTRLTVT.

The V call is TRBV2, the J call TRBJ2-1; 7 nucleotides agree with TRBD2. The CDR3 has 13 amino acids. Looked up from germline, CDR1 is SNHLY and CDR2 is FYNNEI. The junction had 13 bases not matched to a gene; V was cut back by 10 bases and J by 10 bases. The CDR3 nucleotides read TGTGCCAACCTCGGACCAGGACTAGGCGAGCAGTTCTTC. Protein sequence: CANLGPGLGEQFF. Filled out from reference TRBV2 and TRBJ2-1, the complete variable domain reads EPEVTQTPSHQVTQMGQEVILRCVPISNHLYFYWYRQILGQKVEFLVSFYNNEISEKSEIFDDQFSVERPDGSNFTLKIRSTKLEDSAMYFCANLGPGLGEQFFGPGTRLTVL.

The chain employs TRBV12-3 or TRBV12-4 and TRBJ1-5, with D uncertain. The V end was cut by 6 bases, the J end by 3 bases, with 6 bases between. The CDR3 spans 12 residues. CDR3 nucleotide sequence: TGTGCCAGCAGCGTCCTCAATCAGCCCCAGCATTTT. Residues: CASSVLNQPQHF.

This chain joins TRBV11-2 and TRBJ2-1; 8 bases match TRBD2. Looked up from germline, CDR1 is SGHAT and CDR2 is FQNNGV. The CDR3 spans 17 residues. V gave up 1 base and J gave up 1 base; unmatched junction bases: 6. The CDR3 loop reads CASSLGPGGRSYNEQFF. In DNA form, the CDR3 reads TGTGCCAGCAGCTTAGGTCCGGGGGGGCGTTCCTACAATGAGCAGTTCTTC. Complete variable domain (other parts from reference TRBV11-2 and TRBJ2-1): EAGVAQSPRYKIIEKRQSVAFWCNPISGHATLYWYQQILGQGPKLLIQFQNNGVVDDSQLPKDRFSAERLKGVDSTLKIQPAKLEDSAVYLCASSLGPGGRSYNEQFFGPGTRLTVL.